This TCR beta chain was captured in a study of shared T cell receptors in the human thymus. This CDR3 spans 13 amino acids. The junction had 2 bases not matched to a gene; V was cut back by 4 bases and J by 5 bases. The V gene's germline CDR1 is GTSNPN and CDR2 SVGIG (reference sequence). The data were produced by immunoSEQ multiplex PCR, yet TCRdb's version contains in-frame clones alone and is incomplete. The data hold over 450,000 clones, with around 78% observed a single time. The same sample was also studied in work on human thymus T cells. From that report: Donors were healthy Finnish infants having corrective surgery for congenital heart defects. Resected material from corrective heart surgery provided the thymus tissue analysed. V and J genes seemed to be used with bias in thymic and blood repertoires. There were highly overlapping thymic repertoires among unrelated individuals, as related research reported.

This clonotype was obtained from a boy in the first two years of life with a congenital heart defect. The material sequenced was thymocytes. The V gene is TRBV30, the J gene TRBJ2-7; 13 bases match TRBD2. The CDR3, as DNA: TGTGCCTGGAAACTAGCGGGAGGGGACGAGCAGTACTTC. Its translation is CAWKLAGGDEQYF.